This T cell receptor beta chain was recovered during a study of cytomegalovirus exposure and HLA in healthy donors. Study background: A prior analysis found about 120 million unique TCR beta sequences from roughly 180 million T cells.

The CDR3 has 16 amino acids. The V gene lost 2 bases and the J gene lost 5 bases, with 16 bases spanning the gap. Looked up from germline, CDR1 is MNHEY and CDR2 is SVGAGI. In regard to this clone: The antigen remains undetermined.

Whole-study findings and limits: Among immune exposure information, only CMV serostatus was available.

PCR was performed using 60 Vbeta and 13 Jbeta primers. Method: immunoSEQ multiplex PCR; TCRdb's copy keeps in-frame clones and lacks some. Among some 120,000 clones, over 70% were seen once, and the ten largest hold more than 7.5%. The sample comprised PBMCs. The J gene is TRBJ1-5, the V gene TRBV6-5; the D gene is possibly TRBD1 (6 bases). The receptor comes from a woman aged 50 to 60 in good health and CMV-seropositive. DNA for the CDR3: TGTGCCAGCAGTTACCAAAACAGGGAACCCCATCAGCCCCAGCATTTT. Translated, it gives CASSYQNREPHQPQHF.